Sequencing of this T cell receptor beta chain was carried out in a study of human T cells and chemical hapten exposure. A single record per CDR3 protein comes from TCRdb applying MiXCR to the RACE reads. The data show under 65,000 distinct CDR3 sequences, around 9.3% seen once. CDR1 is MNHEY and CDR2 is SVGAGI in the germline V gene. Trimming took 5 bases from V and 2 from J, leaving 13 bases between them. The CDR3 loop spans 14 amino acids. As for time point: patch test 1, 2 weeks after DPC sensitization. The treatment is: therapeutic diphenylcyclopropenone sensitization with weekly scalp DPC. This receptor was taken from a woman aged 45-65 years with alopecia areata. Some clones in this sample may be carry-over from other donors' samples. This chain joins TRBV6-5 and TRBJ2-7; a weak D match, TRBD2 (6 bases). Sequencing was performed on whole blood, taken in connection with sensitization to the hapten diphenylcyclopropenone (DPC). In DNA, the CDR3 is TGTGCCAGCAGTCCCGGAGGGAAAACCTACGAGCAGTACTTC. The encoded protein is CASSPGGKTYEQYF.